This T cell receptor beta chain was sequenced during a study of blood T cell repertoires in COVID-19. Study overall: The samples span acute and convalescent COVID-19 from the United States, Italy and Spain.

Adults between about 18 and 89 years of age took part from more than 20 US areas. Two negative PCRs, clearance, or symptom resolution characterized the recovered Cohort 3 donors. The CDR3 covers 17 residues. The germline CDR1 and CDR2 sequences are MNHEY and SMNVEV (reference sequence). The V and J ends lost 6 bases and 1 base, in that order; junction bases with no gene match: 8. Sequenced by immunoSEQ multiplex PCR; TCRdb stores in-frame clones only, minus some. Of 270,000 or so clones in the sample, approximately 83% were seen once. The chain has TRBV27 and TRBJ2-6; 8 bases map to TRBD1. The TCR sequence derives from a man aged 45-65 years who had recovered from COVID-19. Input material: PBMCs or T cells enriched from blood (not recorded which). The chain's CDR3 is CASSRTGGTSGANVLTF. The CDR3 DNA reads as TGTGCCAGCAGCCGTACAGGGGGGACTTCTGGGGCCAACGTCCTGACTTTC.